The present TCR beta chain was sequenced within a study of blood T cell repertoires in COVID-19. V lost 2 bases, J lost 6 bases, and 4 bases stayed unmatched. The CDR3 extends over 14 amino acids. Germline V gene lookup returns CDR1 SGHVS and CDR2 FNYEAQ. As originally analysed: Amplified reference gene primers provided the basis for estimating nucleated cell counts. Using immunoSEQ multiplex PCR, the repertoire was profiled, and TCRdb retains in-frame clones only, with some absent. That table supplies the V and J calls and clone size; D and trimming were determined from the DNA. The sample lists approximately 28,000 clones; about 84% were seen once.

Specimen: peripheral blood. The chain carries TRBV7-6 and TRBJ2-1, with 7 bases lining up with TRBD1. The TCR originated in a woman between 55 and 75 years old with acute or convalescent COVID-19. CDR3 sequence: CASSLRAGGNEQFF. The CDR3 DNA reads TGTGCCAGCAGCTTAAGAGCAGGGGGCAATGAGCAGTTCTTC.